The present entry profiles one T cell receptor beta chain with its context. The antigen remains unidentified. The CDR3 runs 15 residues. The V gene's germline CDR1 is MGHDK and CDR2 SYGVNS. This entry is derived from a study of T cells expressing NK-cell markers. Study at large: With respect to HCMV, seven of the eight sequenced donors were seropositive, and one was seronegative. General study results and limits: The HCMV specificity of the expanded NKG2C+ T cell clones stayed unresolved. These clonotypes, the leaders elsewhere, also led the CD3+CD56-NKG2C+ fraction in a handful of donors.

TCRdb re-analyzed the 5' RACE reads; it lists each CDR3 protein once, without DNA. The listing contains 550,000 to 600,000 distinct CDR3 sequences. The rearrangement joins TRBV25-1 to TRBJ2-1. The sequenced material came from blood T cells: a sorted CD56 or NKG2C T cell subset, CD4+ or CD8+ T cells, or bulk PBMC T cells (not recorded which). This clonotype was sampled from a young man in good health. The CDR3 sequence: CASSESGSPYNEQFF.